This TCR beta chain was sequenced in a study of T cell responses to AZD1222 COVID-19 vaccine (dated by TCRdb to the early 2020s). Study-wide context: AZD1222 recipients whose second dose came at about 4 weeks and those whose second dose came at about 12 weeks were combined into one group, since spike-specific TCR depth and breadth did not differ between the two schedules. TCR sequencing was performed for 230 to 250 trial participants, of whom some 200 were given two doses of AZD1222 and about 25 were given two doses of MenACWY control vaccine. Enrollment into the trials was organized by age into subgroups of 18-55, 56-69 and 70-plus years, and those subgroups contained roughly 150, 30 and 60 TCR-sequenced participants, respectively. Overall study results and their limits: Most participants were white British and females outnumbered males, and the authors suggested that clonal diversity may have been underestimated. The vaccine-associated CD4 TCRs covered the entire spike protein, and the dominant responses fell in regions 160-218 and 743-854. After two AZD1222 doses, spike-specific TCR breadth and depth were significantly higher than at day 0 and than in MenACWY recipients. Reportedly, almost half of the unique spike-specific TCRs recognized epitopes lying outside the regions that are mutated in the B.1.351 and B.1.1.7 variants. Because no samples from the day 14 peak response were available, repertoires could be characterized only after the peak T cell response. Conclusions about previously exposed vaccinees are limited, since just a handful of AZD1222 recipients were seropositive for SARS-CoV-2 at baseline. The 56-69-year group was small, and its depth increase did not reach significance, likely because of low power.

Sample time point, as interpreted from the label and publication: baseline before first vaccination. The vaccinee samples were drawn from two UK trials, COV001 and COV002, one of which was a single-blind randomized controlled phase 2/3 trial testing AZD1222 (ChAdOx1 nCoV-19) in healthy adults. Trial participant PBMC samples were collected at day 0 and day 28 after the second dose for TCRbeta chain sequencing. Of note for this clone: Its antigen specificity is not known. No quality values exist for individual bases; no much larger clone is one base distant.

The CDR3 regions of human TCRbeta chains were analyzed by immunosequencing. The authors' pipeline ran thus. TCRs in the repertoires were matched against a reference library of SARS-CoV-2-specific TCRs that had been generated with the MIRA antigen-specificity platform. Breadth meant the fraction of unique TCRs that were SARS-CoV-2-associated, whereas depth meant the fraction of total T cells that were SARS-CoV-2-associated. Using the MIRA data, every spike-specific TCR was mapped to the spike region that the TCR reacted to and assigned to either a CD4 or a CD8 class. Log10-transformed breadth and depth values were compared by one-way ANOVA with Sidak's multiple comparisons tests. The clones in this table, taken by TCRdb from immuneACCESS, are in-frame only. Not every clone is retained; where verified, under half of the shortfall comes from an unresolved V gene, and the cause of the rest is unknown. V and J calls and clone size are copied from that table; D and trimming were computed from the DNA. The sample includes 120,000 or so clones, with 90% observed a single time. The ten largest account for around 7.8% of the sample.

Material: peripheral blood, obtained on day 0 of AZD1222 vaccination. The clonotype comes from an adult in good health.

In nucleotides, the sequence is TGCGCCAGCAGCTTGGTTGCAGAAGCATTTTACGAGCAGTACTTC. Translated, this gives CASSLVAEAFYEQYF. The chain employs TRBV5-1 and TRBJ2-7, with an unclear D gene assignment. The cysteine opens and the phenylalanine closes a CDR3 of 15 amino acids. Solely the CDR3 DNA is kept, with 45 bases framed from the first base. Between the V and J ends, shortened by 0 bases and 4 bases respectively, the junction contains 14 bases. The germline V gene encodes CDR1 SGHRS and CDR2 YFSETQ. The reference TRBV5-1 and TRBJ2-7 proteins fill in what lies around the CDR3, so the full variable domain reads KAGVTQTPRYLIKTRGQQVTLSCSPISGHRSVSWYQQTPGQGLQFLFEYFSETQRNKGNFPGRFSGRQFSNSRSEMNVSTLELGDSALYLCASSLVAEAFYEQYFGPGTRLTVT.